The clone carrying this TCR beta chain was detected a few times. Its antigen is currently unknown. CDR1 is SGHRS, CDR2 YFSETQ, per germline. V dropped 4 bases and J dropped 10 bases, with 18 bases sitting between them. The CDR3 consists of 15 residues. Sorted naive or memory CD4+ cells met CEF peptides for about 10 days. This sample is part of a study of CD4 T cells in relation to SARS-CoV-2 and coronaviruses. Study results and caveats: Crossreactivity was assessed only for spike protein, not other viral proteins.

Naive and memory CD4+ T cells were cultured with CEF, then survey-sequenced. Repertoires were generated with immunoSEQ multiplex PCR, while TCRdb's copy carries only in-frame clones and drops some. In the table there are 35,000 to 45,000 clones, over 70% of which are singletons. Specimen: naive CD4+ T cells from PBMCs, cultured in vitro. This sample's subset: naive CD4+ T cells isolated by negative enrichment. This receptor was taken from an adult with COVID-19. The genes are TRBV5-1 and TRBJ1-6, with D perhaps matching TRBD1 (5 bases). The CDR3, as DNA: TGCGCCAGCAGCCCCGAAATGTGGGGCGGCTCACCCCTCCACTTT. Its protein is CASSPEMWGGSPLHF.